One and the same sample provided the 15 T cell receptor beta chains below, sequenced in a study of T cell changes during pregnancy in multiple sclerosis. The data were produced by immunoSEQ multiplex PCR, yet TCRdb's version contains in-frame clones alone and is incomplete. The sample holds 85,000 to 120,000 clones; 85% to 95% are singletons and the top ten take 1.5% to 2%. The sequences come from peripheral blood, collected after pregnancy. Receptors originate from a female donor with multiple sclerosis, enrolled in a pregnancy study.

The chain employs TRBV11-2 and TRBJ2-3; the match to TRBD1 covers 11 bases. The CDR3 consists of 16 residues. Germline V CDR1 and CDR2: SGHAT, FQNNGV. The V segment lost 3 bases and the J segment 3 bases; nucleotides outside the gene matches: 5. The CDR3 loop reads CASSFLRDRGTDTQYF. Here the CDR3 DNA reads TGTGCCAGCAGCTTCCTCCGGGACAGGGGGACAGATACGCAGTATTTT.

In DNA form, the CDR3 reads TGTGCCAGCAGCTTGGCTGGGCGCGGGCCAGCCTACAATGAGCAGTTCTTC. Its protein product is CASSLAGRGPAYNEQFF. This chain connects TRBV5-4 to TRBJ2-1; perhaps TRBD2 as D (5 bases). Germline CDR1 is SGHNT and CDR2 is YYREEE (reference sequence). The germline V and J ends were trimmed by 0 bases and 2 bases, with 15 bases remaining between them. The CDR3 consists of 17 residues. Full variable domain (outside the CDR3, taken from reference TRBV5-4 and TRBJ2-1): ETGVTQSPTHLIKTRGQQVTLRCSSQSGHNTVSWYQQALGQGPQFIFQYYREEENGRGNFPPRFSGLQFPNYSSELNVNALELDDSALYLCASSLAGRGPAYNEQFFGPGTRLTVL.

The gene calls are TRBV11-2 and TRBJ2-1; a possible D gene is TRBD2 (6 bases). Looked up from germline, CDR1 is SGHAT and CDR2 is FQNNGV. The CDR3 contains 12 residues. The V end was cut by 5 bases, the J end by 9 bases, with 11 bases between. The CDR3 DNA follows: TGTGCCAGCAGCCCCCCGGGAGCTGAGCAGTTCTTC. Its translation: CASSPPGAEQFF.

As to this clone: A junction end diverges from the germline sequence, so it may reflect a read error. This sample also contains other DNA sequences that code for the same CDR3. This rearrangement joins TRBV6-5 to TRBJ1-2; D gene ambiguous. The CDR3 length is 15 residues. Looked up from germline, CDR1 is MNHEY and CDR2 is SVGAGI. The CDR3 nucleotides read TGTGCCAGCAGGTCCTCCTGGGCGTCTAATTATGGCTACACCTTC. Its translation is CASRSSWASNYGYTF.

CDR3: CASSPGGDYGYTF. CDR3 in DNA: TGTGCCAGCAGCCCCGGGGGGGACTATGGCTACACCTTC. V is TRBV7-3 and J is TRBJ1-2; possible D gene TRBD1, 5 bases. The CDR3 has 13 residues. The V end lost 5 bases, the J end lost 3 bases, and 10 bases lay between the germline ends. CDR1 is SGHTA and CDR2 is FQGTGA in the germline V gene. Using reference TRBV7-3 and TRBJ1-2 for the parts outside the CDR3, the full variable domain is GAGVSQTPSNKVTEKGKYVELRCDPISGHTALYWYRQSLGQGPEFLIYFQGTGAADDSGLPNDRFFAVRPEGSVSTLKIQRTERGDSAVYLCASSPGGDYGYTFGSGTRLTVV.

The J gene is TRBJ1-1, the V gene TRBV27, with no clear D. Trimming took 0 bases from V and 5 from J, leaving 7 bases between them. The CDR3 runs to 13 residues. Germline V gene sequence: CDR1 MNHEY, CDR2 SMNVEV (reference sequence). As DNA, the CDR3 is TGTGCCAGCAGTTTATCCGGTTGGACTGAAGCTTTCTTT. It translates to CASSLSGWTEAFF.

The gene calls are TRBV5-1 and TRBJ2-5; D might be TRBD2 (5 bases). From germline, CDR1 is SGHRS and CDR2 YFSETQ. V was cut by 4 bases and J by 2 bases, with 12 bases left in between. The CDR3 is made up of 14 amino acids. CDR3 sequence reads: CASSPLGVQETQYF. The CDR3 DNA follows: TGCGCCAGCAGCCCCCTCGGGGTGCAAGAGACCCAGTACTTC.

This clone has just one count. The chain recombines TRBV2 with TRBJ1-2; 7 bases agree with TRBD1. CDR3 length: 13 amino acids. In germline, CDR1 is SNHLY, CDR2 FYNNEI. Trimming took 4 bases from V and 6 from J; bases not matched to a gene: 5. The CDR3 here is CASSASGGHGYTF. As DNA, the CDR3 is TGTGCCAGCAGTGCGTCAGGGGGGCATGGCTACACCTTC.

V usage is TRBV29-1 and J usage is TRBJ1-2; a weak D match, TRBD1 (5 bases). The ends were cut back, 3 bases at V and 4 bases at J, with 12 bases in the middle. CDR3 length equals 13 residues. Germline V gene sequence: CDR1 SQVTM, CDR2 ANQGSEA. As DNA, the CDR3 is TGCAGCGTTGACAGGGTATCCTCCTATGGCTACACCTTC. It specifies CSVDRVSSYGYTF.

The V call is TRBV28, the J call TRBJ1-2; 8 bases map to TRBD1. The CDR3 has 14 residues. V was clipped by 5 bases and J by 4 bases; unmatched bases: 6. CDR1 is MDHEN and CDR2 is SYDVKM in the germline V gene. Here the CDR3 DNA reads TGTGCCAGCAGTCGACAGGGACAGGTCTATGGCTACACCTTC. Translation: CASSRQGQVYGYTF.

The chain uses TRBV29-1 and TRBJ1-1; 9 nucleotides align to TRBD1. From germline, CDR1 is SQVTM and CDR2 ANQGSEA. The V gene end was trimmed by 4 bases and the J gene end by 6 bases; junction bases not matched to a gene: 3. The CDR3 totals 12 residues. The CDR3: CSVAQGAAEAFF. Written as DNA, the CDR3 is TGCAGCGTTGCACAGGGGGCAGCTGAAGCTTTCTTT.

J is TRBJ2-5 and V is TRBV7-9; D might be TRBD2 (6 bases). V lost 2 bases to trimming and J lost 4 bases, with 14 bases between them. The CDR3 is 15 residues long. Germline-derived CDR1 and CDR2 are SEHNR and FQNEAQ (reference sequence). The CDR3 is CASSLLGEVGETQYF. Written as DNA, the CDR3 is TGTGCCAGCAGCTTACTTGGGGAGGTGGGAGAGACCCAGTACTTC.

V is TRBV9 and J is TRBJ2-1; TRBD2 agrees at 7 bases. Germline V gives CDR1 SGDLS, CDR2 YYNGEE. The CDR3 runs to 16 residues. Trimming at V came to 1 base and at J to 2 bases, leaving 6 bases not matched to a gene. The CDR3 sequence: CASSVQPRETYNEQFF. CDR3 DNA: TGTGCCAGCAGCGTACAACCGCGGGAGACCTACAATGAGCAGTTCTTC.

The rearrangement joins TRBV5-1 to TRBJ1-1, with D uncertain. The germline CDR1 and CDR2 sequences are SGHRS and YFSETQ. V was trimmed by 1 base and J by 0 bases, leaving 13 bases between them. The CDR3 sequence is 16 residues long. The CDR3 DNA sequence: TGCGCCAGCAGCTTGAACGTTAGGAGCATGAACACTGAAGCTTTCTTT. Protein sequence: CASSLNVRSMNTEAFF.

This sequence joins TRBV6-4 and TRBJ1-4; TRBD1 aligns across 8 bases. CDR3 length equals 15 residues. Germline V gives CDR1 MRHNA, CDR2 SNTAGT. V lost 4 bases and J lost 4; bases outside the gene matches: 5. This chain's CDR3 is CASSVTGGINEKLFF. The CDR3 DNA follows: TGTGCCAGCAGTGTCACAGGGGGAATTAATGAAAAACTGTTTTTT.